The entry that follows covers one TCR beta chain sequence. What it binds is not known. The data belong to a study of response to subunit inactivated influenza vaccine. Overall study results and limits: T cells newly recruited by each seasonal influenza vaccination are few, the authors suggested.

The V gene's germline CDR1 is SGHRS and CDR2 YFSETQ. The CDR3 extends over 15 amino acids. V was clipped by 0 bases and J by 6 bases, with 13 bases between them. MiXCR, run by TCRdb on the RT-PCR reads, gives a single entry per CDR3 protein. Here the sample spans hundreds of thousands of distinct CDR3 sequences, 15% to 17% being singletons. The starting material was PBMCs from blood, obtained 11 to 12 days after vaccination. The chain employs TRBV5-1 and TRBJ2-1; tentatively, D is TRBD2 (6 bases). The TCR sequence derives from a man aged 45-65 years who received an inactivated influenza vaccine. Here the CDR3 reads CASSLVGTGFNEQFF. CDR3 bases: TGCGCCAGCAGCTTGGTTGGGACTGGATTCAATGAGCAGTTCTTC. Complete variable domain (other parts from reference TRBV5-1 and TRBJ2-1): KAGVTQTPRYLIKTRGQQVTLSCSPISGHRSVSWYQQTPGQGLQFLFEYFSETQRNKGNFPGRFSGRQFSNSRSEMNVSTLELGDSALYLCASSLVGTGFNEQFFGPGTRLTVL.